This TCR beta chain was observed in a study of vaccination and CD4 T cells after COVID-19. About the research overall: The convalescents comprised six males and four females, two of them Hispanic. Overlapping SARS-CoV-2, HCoV-NL63, HCoV-OC43 and HCoV-229E spike peptides stimulated the cells. Study results and caveats: In median terms, SARS-CoV-2-reactive clonotypes went from about 20 to 38, a nonsignificant rise.

The Oncomine TCR Beta short-read assay was what sequenced the DNA obtained from cultured CD4+ T cells. TCRdb called the PCR reads again in MiXCR, with one record for every CDR3 protein. The sample lists 17,000 or so distinct CDR3 sequences; 35% to 45% were seen once. This clonotype was detected only a few times. Its antigen is unidentified. Treatment described: approximately 9-day PBMC culture with coronavirus spike peptide pools or control peptides (ViraFEST assay). Losses at the gene ends were 0 bases for V and 2 bases for J; bases not matched to a gene: 2. The CDR3 loop spans 15 amino acids. Per the germline V gene, CDR1 is KGHSH and CDR2 is LQKENI.

The clonotype originates from a human donor who had recovered from COVID-19. V is TRBV18 and J is TRBJ2-5; 8 bases fit TRBD1. The specimen sequenced was CD4+ T cells from blood, cultured in vitro. The CDR3, as DNA: TGTGCCAGCTCACCACCCGGGACAGGTCAAGAGACCCAGTACTTC. Translation: CASSPPGTGQETQYF.